A single sample gave rise to the 8 T cell receptor beta chains below, sequenced in a study of blood T cells in healthy people across ages. Sample-barcoded 5' priming and a J-beta primer mix drove a second PCR of roughly 6 to 12 cycles. Via MiXCR, TCRdb re-called the 5' RACE reads, giving one row per CDR3 protein. The sample has roughly 1,500,000 distinct CDR3 sequences; about 35% are singletons. Material: blood. These receptors originate from a young woman in good health.

The rearrangement joins TRBV10-2 to TRBJ2-7; D tentatively fits TRBD1 or TRBD2 (6 bases each). CDR1 is WSHSY, CDR2 SAAADI, per germline. V lost 4 bases and J lost 3, with 10 bases in between. The CDR3 has 13 residues. CDR3 coding DNA: TGCGCCAGCAGTGCGGGGGCTATCTACGAGCAGTACTTC. Protein: CASSAGAIYEQYF.

V and J are TRBV20-1 and TRBJ2-7; no firm D call. Looked up from germline, CDR1 is DFQATT and CDR2 is SNEGSKA (reference sequence). The CDR3 runs 15 residues. The V end was cut by 0 bases, the J end by 0 bases, with 12 bases between. CDR3 in amino acids: CSARDLARSSYEQYF. CDR3 nucleotides: TGCAGTGCTAGAGATCTGGCAAGAAGCTCCTACGAGCAGTACTTC.

CDR3 protein: CASSFALATHEQYF. CDR3 DNA: TGTGCCAGCAGTTTCGCGCTAGCTACGCACGAGCAGTACTTC. The V gene is TRBV12-3 or TRBV12-4, the J gene TRBJ2-7, with D tentatively TRBD2 (5 bases). The V gene lost 3 bases and the J gene lost 5 bases, with 14 bases spanning the gap. This CDR3 comprises 14 residues.

The CDR3, as DNA: TGTGCCAGCAGTTACCGTAAGAGGGGTGTTGGCCAAGAGACCCAGTACTTC. It encodes CASSYRKRGVGQETQYF. The chain recombines TRBV6-6 with TRBJ2-7; possibly TRBD1 or TRBD2 for D (5 bases each). The end of the DNA aligns better with TRBJ2-5, so the J call may be wrong. The germline gives CDR1 MNHNY, CDR2 SVGAGI (reference sequence). The CDR3 consists of 17 residues.

Turning to this clonotype: A read error may be the cause here, since a much bigger clone is one base away. The chain is built from TRBV12-3 or TRBV12-4 and TRBJ2-5; D is perhaps TRBD1 (5 bases). The CDR3 has 15 residues. The chain's CDR3 is CASSLQGWRQEAQYF. The CDR3 nucleotides are TGTGCCAGCAGTTTGCAGGGCTGGAGACAAGAGGCCCAGTACTTC.

This clonotype showed up just a few times. The chain is built from TRBV20-1 and TRBJ2-1; the D call may be TRBD1 or TRBD2 (12 bases each). Germline CDR1 and CDR2: DFQATT and SNEGSKA (reference sequence). The V end lost 7 bases, the J end lost 0 bases, and 43 bases lay between the germline ends. The CDR3 is 24 amino acids. This CDR3 is CSVPPGTGGVDRTSGTSSYNEQFF. CDR3 in DNA: TGCAGTGTCCCACCCGGGACAGGGGGCGTCGATCGGACTAGCGGGACCAGCTCCTACAATGAGCAGTTCTTC.

V is TRBV12-3 or TRBV12-4 and J is TRBJ2-3, with D tentatively TRBD1 or TRBD2 (5 bases each). Trimming removed 3 bases at V and 6 bases at J, with 16 bases between. This CDR3 is built from 15 residues. The CDR3 DNA sequence: TGTGCCAGCAGTTTCAGAGGGGACGCAAGGGATACGCAGTATTTT. The encoded protein is CASSFRGDARDTQYF.

This clonotype came up a few times. The chain uses TRBV7-9 and TRBJ2-1; D not certain. Germline-derived CDR1 and CDR2 are SEHNR and FQNEAQ (reference sequence). This CDR3 has 14 residues. Between the trimmed V and J ends, which lost 3 bases and 6 bases, there was a span of 12 bases. The DNA for the CDR3 is TGTGCCAGCAGCTTCCAGCGCGGAACCAATGAGCAGTTCTTC. Its protein product is CASSFQRGTNEQFF.